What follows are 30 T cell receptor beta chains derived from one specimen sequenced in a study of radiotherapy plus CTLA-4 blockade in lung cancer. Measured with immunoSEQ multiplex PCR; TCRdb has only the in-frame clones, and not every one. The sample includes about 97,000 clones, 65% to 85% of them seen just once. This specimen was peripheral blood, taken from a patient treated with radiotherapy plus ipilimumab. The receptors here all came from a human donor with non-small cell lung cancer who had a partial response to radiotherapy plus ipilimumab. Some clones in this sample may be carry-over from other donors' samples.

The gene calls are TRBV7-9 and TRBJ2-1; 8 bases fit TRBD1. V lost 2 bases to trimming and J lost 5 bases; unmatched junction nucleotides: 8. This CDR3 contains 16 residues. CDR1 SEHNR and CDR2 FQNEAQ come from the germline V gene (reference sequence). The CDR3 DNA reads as TGTGCCAGCAGCTTACAGCTAGGACAGGGCGACAATGAGCAGTTCTTC. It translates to CASSLQLGQGDNEQFF.

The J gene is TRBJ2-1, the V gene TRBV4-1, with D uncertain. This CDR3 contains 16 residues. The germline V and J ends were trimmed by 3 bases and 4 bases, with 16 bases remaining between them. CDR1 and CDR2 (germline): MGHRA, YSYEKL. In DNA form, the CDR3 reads TGCGCCAGCAGCCAGGGCCTTATTGTATCTTACAATGAGCAGTTCTTC. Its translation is CASSQGLIVSYNEQFF.

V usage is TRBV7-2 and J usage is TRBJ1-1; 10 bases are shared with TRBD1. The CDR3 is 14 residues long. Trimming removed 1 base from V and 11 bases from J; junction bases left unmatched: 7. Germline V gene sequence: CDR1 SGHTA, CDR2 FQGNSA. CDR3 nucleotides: TGTGCCAGCAGCTTAGTGGGGGAGGACAGGGGGGCTTTCTTT. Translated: CASSLVGEDRGAFF.

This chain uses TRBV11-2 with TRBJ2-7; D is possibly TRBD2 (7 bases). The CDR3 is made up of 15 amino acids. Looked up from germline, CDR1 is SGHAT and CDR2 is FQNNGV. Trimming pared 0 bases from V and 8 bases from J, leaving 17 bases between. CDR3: CASSLDNGGGDQQYF. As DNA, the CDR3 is TGTGCCAGCAGCTTAGACAACGGAGGGGGGGATCAGCAGTACTTC. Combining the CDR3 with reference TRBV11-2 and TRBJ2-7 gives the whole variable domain EAGVAQSPRYKIIEKRQSVAFWCNPISGHATLYWYQQILGQGPKLLIQFQNNGVVDDSQLPKDRFSAERLKGVDSTLKIQPAKLEDSAVYLCASSLDNGGGDQQYFGPGTRLTVT.

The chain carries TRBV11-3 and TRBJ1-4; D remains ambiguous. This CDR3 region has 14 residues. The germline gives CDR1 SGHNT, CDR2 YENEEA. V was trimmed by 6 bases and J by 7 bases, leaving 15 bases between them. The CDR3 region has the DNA TGTGCCAGCAGAGTTTCCATGACGGGTGAAAAACTGTTTTTT. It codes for CASRVSMTGEKLFF.

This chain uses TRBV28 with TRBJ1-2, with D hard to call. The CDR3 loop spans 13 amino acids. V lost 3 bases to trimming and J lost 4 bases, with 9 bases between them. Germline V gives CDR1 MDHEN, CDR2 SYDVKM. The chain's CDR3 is CASSFSGSYGYTF. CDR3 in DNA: TGTGCCAGCAGTTTTTCAGGCTCCTATGGCTACACCTTC.

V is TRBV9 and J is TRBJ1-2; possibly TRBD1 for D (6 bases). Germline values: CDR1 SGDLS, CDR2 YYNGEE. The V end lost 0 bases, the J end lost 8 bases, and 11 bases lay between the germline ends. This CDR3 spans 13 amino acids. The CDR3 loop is CASSVGQVGGYTF. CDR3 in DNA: TGTGCCAGCAGCGTAGGACAGGTCGGGGGCTACACCTTC.

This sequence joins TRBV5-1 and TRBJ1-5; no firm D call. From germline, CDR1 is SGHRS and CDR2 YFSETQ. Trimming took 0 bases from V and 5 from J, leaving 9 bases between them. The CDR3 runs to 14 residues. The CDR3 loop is CASSLDGRYQPQHF. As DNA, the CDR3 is TGCGCCAGCAGCTTGGATGGCCGTTATCAGCCCCAGCATTTT. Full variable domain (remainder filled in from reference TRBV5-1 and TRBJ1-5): KAGVTQTPRYLIKTRGQQVTLSCSPISGHRSVSWYQQTPGQGLQFLFEYFSETQRNKGNFPGRFSGRQFSNSRSEMNVSTLELGDSALYLCASSLDGRYQPQHFGDGTRLSIL.

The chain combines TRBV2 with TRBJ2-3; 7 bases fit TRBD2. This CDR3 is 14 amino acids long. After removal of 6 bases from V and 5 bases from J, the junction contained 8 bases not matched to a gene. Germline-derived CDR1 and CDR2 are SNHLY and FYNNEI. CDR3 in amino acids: CASRAGLDQDTQYF. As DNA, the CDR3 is TGTGCCAGCAGGGCTGGACTAGATCAAGATACGCAGTATTTT. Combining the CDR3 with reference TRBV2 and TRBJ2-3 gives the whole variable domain EPEVTQTPSHQVTQMGQEVILRCVPISNHLYFYWYRQILGQKVEFLVSFYNNEISEKSEIFDDQFSVERPDGSNFTLKIRSTKLEDSAMYFCASRAGLDQDTQYFGPGTRLTVL.

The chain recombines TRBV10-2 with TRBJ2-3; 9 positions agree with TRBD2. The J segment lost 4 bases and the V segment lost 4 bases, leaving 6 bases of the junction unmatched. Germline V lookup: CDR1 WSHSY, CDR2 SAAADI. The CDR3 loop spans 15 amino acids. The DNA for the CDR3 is TGCGCCAGCAGTGGCTCTAGCGGGGTATCAGATACGCAGTATTTT. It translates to CASSGSSGVSDTQYF.

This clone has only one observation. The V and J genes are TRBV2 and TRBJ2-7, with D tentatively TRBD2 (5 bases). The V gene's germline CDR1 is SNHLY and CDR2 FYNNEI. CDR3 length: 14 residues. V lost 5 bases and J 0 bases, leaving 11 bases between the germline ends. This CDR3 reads CASSRADYSYEQYF. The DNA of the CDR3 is TGTGCCAGCAGTAGGGCAGACTACTCCTACGAGCAGTACTTC.

The DNA of the CDR3 is TGTGCCACCGTCGGGTCGGTTGGCATTCAGTACTTC. Translated: CATVGSVGIQYF. V is TRBV6-1 and J is TRBJ2-4; no firm D call. Germline CDR1 MNHNS, CDR2 SASEGT. V was clipped by 10 bases and J by 9 bases, with 16 bases between them. The CDR3 consists of 12 residues.

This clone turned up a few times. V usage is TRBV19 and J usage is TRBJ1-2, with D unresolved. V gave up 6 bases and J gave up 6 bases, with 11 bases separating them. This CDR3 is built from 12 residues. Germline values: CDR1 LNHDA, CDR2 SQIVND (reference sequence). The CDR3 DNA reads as TGTGCCAGTAGCCGCGGCGAGGATGGCTACACCTTC. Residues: CASSRGEDGYTF.

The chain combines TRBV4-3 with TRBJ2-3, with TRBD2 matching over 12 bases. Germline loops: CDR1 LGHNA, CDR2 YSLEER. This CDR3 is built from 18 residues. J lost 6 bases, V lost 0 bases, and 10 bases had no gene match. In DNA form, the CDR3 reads TGCGCCAGCAGCCAAGACCGAACTAGCGGGGGGTTCAGTGATACGCAGTATTTT. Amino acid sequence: CASSQDRTSGGFSDTQYF.

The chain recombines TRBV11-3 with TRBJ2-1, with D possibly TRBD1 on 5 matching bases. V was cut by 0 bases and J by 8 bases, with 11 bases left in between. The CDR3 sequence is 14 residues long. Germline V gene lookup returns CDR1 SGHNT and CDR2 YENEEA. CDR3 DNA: TGTGCCAGCAGCTTAGATGCGGCCAGGGATGAGCAGTTCTTC. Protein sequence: CASSLDAARDEQFF.

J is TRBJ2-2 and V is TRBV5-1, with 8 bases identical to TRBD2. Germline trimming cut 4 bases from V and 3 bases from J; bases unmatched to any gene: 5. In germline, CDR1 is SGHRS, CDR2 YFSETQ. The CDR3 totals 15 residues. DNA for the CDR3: TGCGCCAGCAGCCGGGGGGGCGAGGACACCGGGGAGCTGTTTTTT. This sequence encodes CASSRGGEDTGELFF.

The CDR3 DNA reads as TGTGCCAGCAGCGGATACGGGACGGGGGGTTACGAGCAGTACTTC. As protein: CASSGYGTGGYEQYF. The rearrangement joins TRBV7-6 to TRBJ2-7; 7 bases fit TRBD2. The trim removed 5 bases at V and 4 bases at J, leaving 11 bases unmatched. This CDR3 spans 15 amino acids. Germline values: CDR1 SGHVS, CDR2 FNYEAQ.

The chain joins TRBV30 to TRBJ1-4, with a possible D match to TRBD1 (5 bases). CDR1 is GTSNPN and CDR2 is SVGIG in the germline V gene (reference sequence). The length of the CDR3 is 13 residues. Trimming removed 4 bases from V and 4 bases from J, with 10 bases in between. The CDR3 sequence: CAWTRGGNEKLFF. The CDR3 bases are TGTGCCTGGACGAGGGGAGGTAATGAAAAACTGTTTTTT.

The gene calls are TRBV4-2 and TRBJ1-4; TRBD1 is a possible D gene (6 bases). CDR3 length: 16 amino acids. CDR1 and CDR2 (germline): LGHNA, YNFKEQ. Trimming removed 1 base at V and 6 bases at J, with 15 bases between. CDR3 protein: CASSQGGRGSHEKLFF. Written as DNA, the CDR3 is TGTGCCAGCAGCCAAGGGGGCAGGGGCTCCCATGAAAAACTGTTTTTT.

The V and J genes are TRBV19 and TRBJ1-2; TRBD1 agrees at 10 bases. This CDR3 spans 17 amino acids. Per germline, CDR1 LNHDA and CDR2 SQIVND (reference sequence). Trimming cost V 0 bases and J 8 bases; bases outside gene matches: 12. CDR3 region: CASSIDFIAGTGDGYTF. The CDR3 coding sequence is TGTGCCAGTAGTATAGACTTCATAGCCGGGACAGGGGACGGCTACACCTTC.

The chain's CDR3 is CASSQRGTQETQYF. Written as DNA, the CDR3 is TGTGCCAGCAGCCAGCGGGGGACTCAAGAGACCCAGTACTTC. The chain joins TRBV2 to TRBJ2-5, with 8 bases lining up with TRBD2. Germline V gene sequence: CDR1 SNHLY, CDR2 FYNNEI. The V segment lost 6 bases and the J segment 2 bases; nucleotides outside the gene matches: 5. The CDR3 totals 14 residues.

CDR3 DNA sequence: TGTGCCAGCTCACCGCCCACAGTCAATGAGCAGTTCTTC. This codes for CASSPPTVNEQFF. This sequence joins TRBV18 and TRBJ2-1; D unresolved. V was shortened by 3 bases and J by 6 bases, with 9 bases between the two germline ends. Germline V gene lookup returns CDR1 KGHSH and CDR2 LQKENI. The CDR3 spans 13 residues. The variable domain in full, with the rest retrieved from reference TRBV18 and TRBJ2-1, is NAGVMQNPRHLVRRRGQEARLRCSPMKGHSHVYWYRQLPEEGLKFMVYLQKENIIDESGMPKERFSAEFPKEGPSILRIQQVVRGDSAAYFCASSPPTVNEQFFGPGTRLTVL.

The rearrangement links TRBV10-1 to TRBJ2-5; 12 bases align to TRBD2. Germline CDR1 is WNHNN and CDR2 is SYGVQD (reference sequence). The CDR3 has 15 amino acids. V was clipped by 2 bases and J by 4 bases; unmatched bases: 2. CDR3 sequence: CASSELAGGRETQYF. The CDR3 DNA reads TGCGCCAGCAGTGAGCTAGCGGGGGGGAGAGAGACCCAGTACTTC.

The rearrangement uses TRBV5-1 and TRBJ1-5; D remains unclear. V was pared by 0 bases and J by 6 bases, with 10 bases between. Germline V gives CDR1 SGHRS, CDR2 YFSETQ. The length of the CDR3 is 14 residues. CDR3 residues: CASSLGAIGQPQHF. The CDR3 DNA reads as TGCGCCAGCAGCTTGGGGGCGATTGGTCAGCCCCAGCATTTT.

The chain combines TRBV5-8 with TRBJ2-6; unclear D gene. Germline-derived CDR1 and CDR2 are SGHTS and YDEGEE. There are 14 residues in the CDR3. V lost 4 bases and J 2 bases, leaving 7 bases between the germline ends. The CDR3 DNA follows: TGTGCCAGCAGCCCACGGGCTGGGGCCAACGTCCTGACTTTC. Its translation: CASSPRAGANVLTF.

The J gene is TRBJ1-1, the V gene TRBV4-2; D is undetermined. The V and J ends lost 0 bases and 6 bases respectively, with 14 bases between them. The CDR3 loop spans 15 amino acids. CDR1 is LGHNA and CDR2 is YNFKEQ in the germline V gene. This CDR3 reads CASSQDGSGTSEAFF. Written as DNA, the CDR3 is TGTGCCAGCAGCCAAGATGGCAGCGGAACCTCTGAAGCTTTCTTT.

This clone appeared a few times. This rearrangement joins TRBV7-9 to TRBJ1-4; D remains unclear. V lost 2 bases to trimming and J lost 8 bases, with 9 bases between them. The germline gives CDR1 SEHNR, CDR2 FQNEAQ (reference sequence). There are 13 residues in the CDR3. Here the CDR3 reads CASSLPGGEKLFF. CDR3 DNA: TGTGCCAGCAGCTTACCGGGAGGGGAAAAACTGTTTTTT.

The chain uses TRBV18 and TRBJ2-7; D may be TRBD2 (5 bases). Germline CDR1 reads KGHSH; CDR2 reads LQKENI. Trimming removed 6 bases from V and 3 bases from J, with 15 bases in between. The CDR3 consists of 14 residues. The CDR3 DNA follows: TGTGCCAGCTCGCCCTCGGGATTTGGCTACGAGCAGTACTTC. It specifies CASSPSGFGYEQYF.

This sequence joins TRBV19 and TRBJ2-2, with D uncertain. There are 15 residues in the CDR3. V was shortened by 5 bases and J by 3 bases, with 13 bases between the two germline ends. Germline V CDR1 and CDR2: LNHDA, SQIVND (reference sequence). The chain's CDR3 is CASSLSQAYTGELFF. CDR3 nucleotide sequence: TGTGCCAGTAGTTTATCCCAGGCCTACACCGGGGAGCTGTTTTTT.

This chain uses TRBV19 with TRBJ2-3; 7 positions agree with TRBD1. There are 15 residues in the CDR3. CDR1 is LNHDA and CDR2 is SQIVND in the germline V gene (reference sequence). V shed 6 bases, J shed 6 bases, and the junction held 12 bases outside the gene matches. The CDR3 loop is CASRPTGLRRDTQYF. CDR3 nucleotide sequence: TGTGCCAGTAGACCGACAGGGTTGAGGAGGGATACGCAGTATTTT.